The present T cell receptor beta chain was sequenced within a study of neoadjuvant nivolumab and ipilimumab in lung cancer. General study findings and limits: Only a small number of samples underwent TCR sequencing. Only two of four nivolumab-treated tumors gained richness and clonality by surgery.

Libraries were prepared by immunoSEQ multiplex PCR; TCRdb keeps only in-frame clonotypes and omits some of them. The table has roughly 49,000 clones, about 89% seen once. Note on this clone: Its antigen is undetermined.

The germline V gene has CDR1 SGHTA and CDR2 FQGNSA. V was trimmed by 5 bases and J by 8 bases, leaving 18 bases between them. The CDR3 covers 14 residues. The receptor comes from an adult with non-small cell lung cancer. Some clones in this sample may be carry-over from other donors' samples. The chain has TRBV7-2 and TRBJ2-5; unclear D gene. Sequenced material: blood, taken before neoadjuvant nivolumab, alone or with ipilimumab. This CDR3 reads CASSQWATPRTQYF. CDR3 nucleotides: TGTGCCAGCAGCCAGTGGGCCACCCCCCGAACCCAGTACTTC.